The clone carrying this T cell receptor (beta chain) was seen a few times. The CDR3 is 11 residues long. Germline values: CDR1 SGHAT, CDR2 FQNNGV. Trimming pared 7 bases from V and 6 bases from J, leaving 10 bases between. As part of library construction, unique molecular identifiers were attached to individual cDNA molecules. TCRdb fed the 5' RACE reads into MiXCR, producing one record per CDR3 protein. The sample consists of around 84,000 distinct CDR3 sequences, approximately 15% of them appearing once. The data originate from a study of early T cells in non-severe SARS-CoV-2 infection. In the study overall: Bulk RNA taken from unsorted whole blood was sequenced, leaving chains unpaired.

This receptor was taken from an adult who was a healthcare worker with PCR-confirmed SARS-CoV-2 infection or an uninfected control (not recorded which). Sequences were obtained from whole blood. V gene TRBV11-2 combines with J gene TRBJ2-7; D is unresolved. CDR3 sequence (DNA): TGTGCCAGCACTTCCTTCAGCGAGCAGTACTTC. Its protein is CASTSFSEQYF.